These 28 T cell receptor beta chains were sequenced from one sample in a study of molecular identifiers for immune sequencing clone quantification. TCRdb itself ran the PCR reads through MiXCR, one entry per CDR3 protein. The sample has 60,000 to 80,000 distinct CDR3 sequences, 18% seen once. Sequencing input: naive CD8+ T cells from blood, with Jurkat cell RNA spiked in. Subset specified: FACS-sorted CD8+CD4-CCR7+CD45RA+ naive T cells. The receptors were gathered from a human donor in good health. Some libraries in this study had Jurkat cell RNA spiked in.

The J gene is TRBJ2-7, the V gene TRBV24-1, with TRBD2 as a possible D gene (6 bases). The CDR3 consists of 13 residues. Trimming removed 9 bases from V and 0 bases from J, with 11 bases in between. CDR1 and CDR2 from the germline V gene are KGHDR and SFDVKD. CDR3 residues: CATAGPSSYEQYF. The CDR3, as DNA: TGTGCCACCGCGGGGCCGAGCTCCTACGAGCAGTACTTC.

This clonotype was seen at least ten times. V is TRBV6-5 and J is TRBJ1-1; possibly TRBD1 for D (6 bases). The V end lost 7 bases, the J end lost 4 bases, and 13 bases lay between the germline ends. Germline V gene lookup returns CDR1 MNHEY and CDR2 SVGAGI. The CDR3 contains 13 residues. CDR3: CASTLQGGTEAFF. The CDR3 DNA is TGTGCCAGCACCTTACAGGGTGGCACTGAAGCTTTCTTT.

This clonotype was observed many times. The chain is built from TRBV4-3 and TRBJ1-2; D gene uncertain. V lost 0 bases and J lost 7, with 15 bases in between. Germline V gene data show CDR1 as LGHNA and CDR2 as YSLEER. The CDR3 is 15 residues long. CDR3 in amino acids: CASSQDFGPLGGYTF. CDR3 nucleotides: TGCGCCAGCAGCCAAGATTTCGGACCGTTGGGTGGCTACACCTTC.

On this clonotype: A much more abundant neighbour one base away suggests this may be a read error. This sequence joins TRBV27 and TRBJ1-2, with D hard to call. The CDR3 is 14 residues long. V was shortened by 5 bases and J by 0 bases, with 10 bases between the two germline ends. Germline V CDR1 and CDR2: MNHEY, SMNVEV (reference sequence). This chain's CDR3 is CASSPTSANYGYTF. CDR3 sequence (DNA): TGTGCCAGCAGTCCAACCTCCGCTAACTATGGCTACACCTTC.

There are many counts of this clonotype. J is TRBJ2-7 and V is TRBV7-6; D perhaps matches TRBD1 (6 bases). V was trimmed by 5 bases and J by 2 bases, leaving 13 bases between them. This CDR3 contains 14 residues. Germline CDR1 and CDR2: SGHVS and FNYEAQ. CDR3 DNA sequence: TGTGCCAGCAGCACCGCGGACAGTCCCTACGAGCAGTACTTC. As protein: CASSTADSPYEQYF.

V gene TRBV5-1 combines with J gene TRBJ2-7; D might be TRBD1 (6 bases). CDR3 length equals 14 residues. Germline loops: CDR1 SGHRS, CDR2 YFSETQ. V dropped 2 bases and J dropped 1 base, with 10 bases sitting between them. CDR3 bases: TGCGCCAGCAGCTTCGCCGGGACATCCTACGAGCAGTACTTC. This sequence encodes CASSFAGTSYEQYF.

V is TRBV6-2 or TRBV6-3 and J is TRBJ2-7; the D is unclear. V dropped 2 bases and J dropped 4 bases, with 6 bases sitting between them. Looked up from germline, CDR1 is MNHEY and CDR2 is SVGEGT. The CDR3 is 12 residues long. In nucleotides, the CDR3 is TGTGCCAGCAGTTACAAGCTTTACGAGCAGTACTTC. Translation: CASSYKLYEQYF.

With respect to this clonotype: A read error is possible here, since a much larger clone lies one base away. The J gene is TRBJ2-1, the V gene TRBV2; 7 bases align to TRBD2. Germline V gene lookup returns CDR1 SNHLY and CDR2 FYNNEI. V lost 10 bases, J lost 7 bases, and 16 bases stayed unmatched. CDR3 size: 15 residues. The DNA for the CDR3 is TGTGCCAACTTACCAAAGGAGACTAGCTGGAATGAGCAGTTCTTC. Translating gives CANLPKETSWNEQFF.

This clonotype appeared many times. The chain is built from TRBV19 and TRBJ1-1; D possibly corresponds to TRBD1 (5 bases). CDR1 and CDR2 (germline): LNHDA, SQIVND (reference sequence). Trimming took 8 bases from V and 4 from J, leaving 14 bases between them. CDR3 size: 13 residues. CDR3 sequence (DNA): TGTGCCAGTGGAATGACAGTCCGCACTGAAGCTTTCTTT. It codes for CASGMTVRTEAFF. Drawing the rest from reference TRBV19 and TRBJ1-1, the complete variable domain is DGGITQSPKYLFRKEGQNVTLSCEQNLNHDAMYWYRQDPGQGLRLIYYSQIVNDFQKGDIAEGYSVSREKKESFPLTVTSAQKNPTAFYLCASGMTVRTEAFFGQGTRLTVV.

This clonotype was detected ten times or more. The rearrangement joins TRBV4-1 to TRBJ2-7; 12 bases map to TRBD2. After removal of 3 bases from V and 4 bases from J, the junction contained 4 bases not matched to a gene. The germline V gene encodes CDR1 MGHRA and CDR2 YSYEKL. The length of the CDR3 is 15 residues. The CDR3 loop is CASSHGTSGQYEQYF. Here the CDR3 DNA reads TGCGCCAGCAGCCACGGGACTAGCGGGCAGTACGAGCAGTACTTC.

As for this clonotype: The germline gene is not matched at one end of the junction; a read error may be the cause. The chain links TRBV5-4 to TRBJ1-1; D perhaps matches TRBD1 (5 bases). This CDR3 region has 12 residues. Germline CDR1 is SGHNT and CDR2 is YYREEE (reference sequence). The CDR3 sequence is CASSLGGDEAFF. DNA of the CDR3: TGTGCCAGCAGTTTGGGGGGGGACGAAGCTTTCTTT.

This clonotype has a count of ten or more. The chain joins TRBV12-3 or TRBV12-4 to TRBJ2-2, with a tentative D call TRBD2 (5 bases). CDR3 length: 12 residues. V was clipped by 6 bases and J by 7 bases, with 9 bases between them. The CDR3 is CASRLAGGELFF. CDR3 nucleotide sequence: TGTGCCAGCAGGCTGGCGGGCGGGGAGCTGTTTTTT.

This clonotype was observed at least ten times. The rearrangement links TRBV6-2 or TRBV6-3 to TRBJ2-5; 10 bases fit TRBD2. The CDR3 extends over 19 amino acids. Unmatched junction bases numbered 18, after V lost 6 bases and J lost 2 bases. Germline CDR1 and CDR2: MNHEY and SVGEGT. The CDR3 region has the DNA TGTGCCAGCAGCCGGGTCGGGACTAGCGTATTAGCTGGGCAAGAGACCCAGTACTTC. Translation gives CASSRVGTSVLAGQETQYF.

This clonotype came up a few times. The germline gene is not matched at one end of the junction; a read error may be the cause. The V call is TRBV12-3 or TRBV12-4, the J call TRBJ1-1; D remains ambiguous. There are 14 residues in the CDR3. CDR3 nucleotide sequence: TGTGCCAGCGGTTTAGGACGTATGAACACTGAAGCTTTCTTT. Its protein is CASGLGRMNTEAFF.

This clonotype was observed many times. CDR3 nucleotides: TGTGCCAGCAGCTTATATCGTGCCGGGACGGCCTACGAGCAGTACTTC. Translation: CASSLYRAGTAYEQYF. The chain has TRBV7-9 and TRBJ2-7, with D perhaps being TRBD1 or TRBD2 (5 bases each). The V end lost 2 bases, the J end lost 2 bases, and 16 bases lay between the germline ends. Germline CDR1 and CDR2: SEHNR and FQNEAQ (reference sequence). The length of the CDR3 is 16 residues.

The sample holds many counts of this clonotype. The chain combines TRBV20-1 with TRBJ1-4; TRBD1 agrees at 9 bases. V lost 5 bases to trimming and J lost 5 bases; unmatched junction nucleotides: 9. The CDR3 covers 15 residues. Germline V lookup: CDR1 DFQATT, CDR2 SNEGSKA (reference sequence). CDR3 protein: CSARQRTGVNEKLFF. CDR3 bases: TGCAGTGCTCGACAGCGGACAGGGGTAAATGAAAAACTGTTTTTT.

This clonotype was seen at least ten times. The chain links TRBV11-2 to TRBJ2-5, with D perhaps matching TRBD1 (6 bases). The CDR3 loop spans 15 amino acids. The V gene's germline CDR1 is SGHAT and CDR2 FQNNGV. The ends were cut back, 5 bases at V and 0 bases at J, with 13 bases in the middle. The CDR3 reads CASSQPTGNQETQYF. CDR3 nucleotide sequence: TGTGCCAGCAGCCAACCGACAGGAAACCAAGAGACCCAGTACTTC.

To note about this clonotype: A much larger clone sits a single nucleotide away, making a read error possible. The chain uses TRBV7-9 and TRBJ2-7; D is possibly TRBD1 or TRBD2 (5 bases each). The CDR3 is 12 residues long. The V end lost 3 bases, the J end lost 10 bases, and 13 bases lay between the germline ends. Per the germline V gene, CDR1 is SEHNR and CDR2 is FQNEAQ (reference sequence). The CDR3: CASSLGVGVQYF. The CDR3 DNA reads TGTGCCAGCAGCTTGGGTGTGGGGGTACAGTACTTC.

This clonotype was detected only a few times. The chain couples TRBV28 to TRBJ1-6; maybe TRBD1 (6 bases). CDR3 length equals 15 residues. Trimming stripped 6 bases from V and 10 bases from J, with 19 bases between. CDR1 is MDHEN, CDR2 SYDVKM, per germline. The CDR3 coding sequence is TGTGCCAGCAGCTCGCCCCTGGAGGGGGGATCACCCCTCCACTTT. Its translation: CASSSPLEGGSPLHF.

At least ten counts were recorded for this clonotype. In DNA, the CDR3 is TGTGCCAGCAGTTTTATTAGCGGGGGGGGTGATACGCAGTATTTT. Translated: CASSFISGGGDTQYF. This chain uses TRBV27 with TRBJ2-3; 11 bases agree with TRBD2. The germline gives CDR1 MNHEY, CDR2 SMNVEV (reference sequence). The length of the CDR3 is 15 residues. V was clipped by 3 bases and J by 6 bases; unmatched bases: 5.

This clonotype was counted a few times. The rearrangement links TRBV27 to TRBJ2-7; D is unresolved. Germline CDR1 reads MNHEY; CDR2 reads SMNVEV (reference sequence). V was clipped by 8 bases and J by 4 bases, with 12 bases between them. This CDR3 region has 12 residues. The CDR3 sequence is CASPPRTYEQYF. CDR3 DNA: TGTGCCAGCCCCCCCCGCACTTACGAGCAGTACTTC.

This clonotype was counted at least ten times. The chain uses TRBV2 and TRBJ2-1, with D uncertain. The germline V gene encodes CDR1 SNHLY and CDR2 FYNNEI. The CDR3 is 12 amino acids. V was cut by 1 base and J by 6 bases, with 4 bases left in between. The CDR3 region is CASSEEFNEQFF. The CDR3, as DNA: TGTGCCAGCAGTGAAGAATTCAATGAGCAGTTCTTC.

This clonotype turned up a few times. The chain uses TRBV4-1 and TRBJ1-6; D is possibly TRBD1 (6 bases). V lost 4 bases to trimming and J lost 14 bases, with 24 bases between them. The CDR3 is made up of 16 amino acids. CDR1 and CDR2 from the germline V gene are MGHRA and YSYEKL. CDR3 nucleotides: TGCGCCAGCAGCCCCTCCTGGGGGCCAGATAGGCCTTCCCTCCACTTT. Residues: CASSPSWGPDRPSLHF.

There are many counts of this clonotype. CDR3 bases: TGTGCCAGCAGCTTAGATCTGCAGCTAGAGACCCAGTACTTC. Protein sequence: CASSLDLQLETQYF. The chain recombines TRBV7-2 with TRBJ2-5, with D unclear. Deletions cut 1 base from V and 4 bases from J, with 10 bases between. Germline-derived CDR1 and CDR2 are SGHTA and FQGNSA. This CDR3 is built from 14 residues. Variable domain in full (rest from reference TRBV7-2 and TRBJ2-5): GAGVSQSPSNKVTEKGKDVELRCDPISGHTALYWYRQSLGQGLEFLIYFQGNSAPDKSGLPSDRFSAERTGGSVSTLTIQRTQQEDSAVYLCASSLDLQLETQYFGPGTRLLVL.

This rearrangement joins TRBV12-3 or TRBV12-4 to TRBJ2-1; the match to TRBD2 covers 7 bases. After removal of 8 bases from V and 8 bases from J, the junction contained 3 bases not matched to a gene. The CDR3 has 11 amino acids. CDR3: CASASGDEQFF. CDR3 nucleotides: TGTGCCAGCGCTAGCGGAGATGAGCAGTTCTTC.

Only a few counts were recorded for this clonotype. The CDR3 here is CASSLLAGGTYEQYF. The DNA of the CDR3 is TGTGCCAGCAGTTTATTAGCGGGAGGGACCTACGAGCAGTACTTC. This sequence joins TRBV27 and TRBJ2-7; 11 positions match TRBD2. This CDR3 is 15 amino acids long. Trimming took 1 base from V and 2 from J; bases not matched to a gene: 1. CDR1 is MNHEY and CDR2 is SMNVEV in the germline V gene (reference sequence).

This clonotype was recorded at least ten times. The genes are TRBV25-1 and TRBJ2-1; D gene ambiguous. This CDR3 comprises 17 residues. The germline gives CDR1 MGHDK, CDR2 SYGVNS. Trimming removed 3 bases from V and 0 bases from J, with 15 bases in between. CDR3 amino acids: CASSDSFTHNSYNEQFF. The CDR3 DNA follows: TGTGCCAGCAGTGATTCTTTCACGCACAACTCCTACAATGAGCAGTTCTTC.

Many counts were recorded for this clonotype. The V call is TRBV9, the J call TRBJ2-1; D tentatively reads TRBD1 or TRBD2 (5 bases each). CDR3 length equals 16 residues. Deletions cut 2 bases from V and 8 bases from J, with 20 bases between. Germline CDR1 SGDLS, CDR2 YYNGEE. The CDR3 nucleotides read TGTGCCAGCAGCGTGGGTCCGGGACCAACCGTCGATGAGCAGTTCTTC. Its translation: CASSVGPGPTVDEQFF.